This TCR beta chain is from a study of cytomegalovirus exposure and HLA in healthy donors. Study-wide results and caveats: A later analysis showed TCR association rates differing by HLA locus, peaking at DRB1 and lowest at HLA-C.

Concerning this clone: The antigen remains undetermined.

PCR involved 60 Vbeta and 13 Jbeta primers. Repertoires were generated with immunoSEQ multiplex PCR, while TCRdb's copy carries only in-frame clones and drops some. Among over 95,000 clones, roughly 76% were seen once, and the ten largest hold about 2%. This CDR3 region has 13 residues. Germline CDR1 and CDR2: SGHAT and FQNNGV. V was trimmed by 3 bases and J by 7 bases, leaving 13 bases between them. The receptor was isolated from a man in his forties in good health and CMV-seronegative. Sequencing was performed on PBMCs. V and J are TRBV11-2 and TRBJ2-7; TRBD1 might be the D (6 bases). The CDR3 bases are TGTGCCAGCAGCTTCGGGACATTGCAGGAGCAGTACTTC. It translates to CASSFGTLQEQYF.